What follows describes a single TCR beta chain. Its specificity is unknown. The sample comes from a study of T cells in Graves' hyperthyroidism and ophthalmopathy. Amplification yielded TCR beta CDR3 regions, with RNA transcripts as the source. HTBI primers were the set used in a first-round RT-PCR of the TCR CDR3. In TCRdb, the multiplex PCR reads were re-called with MiXCR into one record per CDR3 protein. This table holds 610,000 or so distinct CDR3 sequences, about 45% found once. CDR3 length: 13 residues. V lost 9 bases and J 1 base, leaving 12 bases between the germline ends. Germline-derived CDR1 and CDR2 are KGHDR and SFDVKD. Whole-study results and caveats: Blood shared most expanded thyroid clonotypes above 0.001.

The V gene is TRBV24-1, the J gene TRBJ2-7; no clear D. Source material: peripheral blood or thyroid tissue (not recorded which). The sequence was obtained from a woman aged 18-30 years with Graves' hyperthyroidism. CDR3 amino acids: CATSTTGSYEQYF. The CDR3 DNA reads as TGTGCCACCTCAACTACCGGATCCTACGAGCAGTACTTC.